This TCR beta chain came from a study of CD8 T cells in ankylosing spondylitis. Germline CDR1 SGHTA, CDR2 FQGNSA. The CDR3 loop spans 17 amino acids. Trimming stripped 2 bases from V and 0 bases from J, with 14 bases between. TCRdb reanalysed the 5' RACE reads using MiXCR and keeps one entry per CDR3 protein. This table has some 180,000 distinct CDR3 sequences, around a sixth appearing once. V is TRBV7-2 and J is TRBJ1-3; a weak D match, TRBD1 (5 bases). Sequenced sample: blood, either unsorted or a sorted T cell fraction (not recorded which). This TCR was recovered from a male donor aged 10 to 30 with ankylosing spondylitis or in good health (not recorded which). Here the CDR3 DNA reads TGTGCCAGCAGCTTAAGGCGTGACAGCATCTCTGGAAACACCATATATTTT. It encodes CASSLRRDSISGNTIYF.